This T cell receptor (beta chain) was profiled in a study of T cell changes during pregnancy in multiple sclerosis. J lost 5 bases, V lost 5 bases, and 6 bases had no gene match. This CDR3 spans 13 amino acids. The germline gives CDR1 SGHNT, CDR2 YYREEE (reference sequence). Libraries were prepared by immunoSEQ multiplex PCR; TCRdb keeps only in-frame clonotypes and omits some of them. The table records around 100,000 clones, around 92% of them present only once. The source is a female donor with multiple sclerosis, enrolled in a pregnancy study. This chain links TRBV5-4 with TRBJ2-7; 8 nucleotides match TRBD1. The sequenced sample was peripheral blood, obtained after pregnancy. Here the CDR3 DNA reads TGTGCCAGCAGGTGGGGACAGGACAACGAGCAGTACTTC. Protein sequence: CASRWGQDNEQYF.